The rows below give T cell receptor beta chains drawn from one sample of a study of T cell repertoires in cytomegalovirus infection. One entry per CDR3 protein, called by TCRdb with MiXCR from the reads. The sample comprises 640,000 or so distinct CDR3 sequences, about 30% of which are singletons, and around a sixth rests with the top ten. These receptors lack a known antigen. Sequenced here: cultured PBMCs, sampled from culture after CMV antigen stimulation. The receptor set was obtained from a human donor in good health (CMV status not recorded). Some clones in this sample may be carry-over from other donors' samples. The CDR3 runs from the conserved cysteine through the conserved F or W. The order of the fields is D gene, V gene, J gene, CDR3 protein. The D gene is left open where the match is weak.

NA	TRBV6-1	TRBJ1-2	CATTPGRGVYGYTF
NA	TRBV7-9	TRBJ2-5	CASSSGVGQETQYF
NA	TRBV5-1	TRBJ1-2	CASAEPGGRPDGYTF
TRBD2	TRBV7-2	TRBJ2-1	CASSLPFLAGVGNEQFF
NA	TRBV6-1	TRBJ2-5	CASSVVRALDGTQYF
NA	TRBV19	TRBJ1-1	CASSDRINTEAFF
NA	TRBV6-1	TRBJ1-2	CASSEDDSGYGYTF
TRBD2	TRBV7-2	TRBJ2-1	CASSLVSVSGSSYNEQFF
NA	TRBV10-3	TRBJ2-7	CAISELVGFYEQYF
NA	TRBV7-9	TRBJ2-3	CASSSAPTGRFRDTQYF
NA	TRBV7-6	TRBJ2-4	CASSLASGAVNIQYF
NA	TRBV5-4	TRBJ1-1	CASSTGPRGGSTEAFF
TRBD1	TRBV11-2	TRBJ2-1	CASSFGRGLYEQFF
NA	TRBV6-2/TRBV6-3	TRBJ2-3	CASSYSKAIDTQYF
NA	TRBV6-1	TRBJ2-3	CASSVYPDTQYF
NA	TRBV20-1	TRBJ2-2	CSARNFNFGELFF
NA	TRBV12-3/TRBV12-4	TRBJ1-5	CASSAGSNTNQPQHF
NA	TRBV2	TRBJ1-1	CASSVLNTEAFF
NA	TRBV19	TRBJ2-6	CATGPQGLFSGANVLTF
NA	TRBV7-2	TRBJ2-5	CASSFAQGETQYF
NA	TRBV29-1	TRBJ2-1	CSVKRSSYNEQFF
TRBD1	TRBV20-1	TRBJ2-1	CSASGTDQNNEQFF
NA	TRBV12-3/TRBV12-4	TRBJ1-2	CASSLRTMFYTF
NA	TRBV7-6	TRBJ2-5	CASSSAGLGSQYF
NA	TRBV7-6	TRBJ2-1	CASSPMEGEQFF
NA	TRBV7-6	TRBJ2-3	CASTPWGRTDTQYF
NA	TRBV12-3/TRBV12-4	TRBJ2-4	CASSRDLAKNIQYF
TRBD2	TRBV29-1	TRBJ2-1	CSVAETGTSVNEQFF
TRBD2	TRBV7-2	TRBJ2-1	CASSRGGTSNEQFF
NA	TRBV5-6	TRBJ2-5	CASSLQGLHETQYF
NA	TRBV12-3/TRBV12-4	TRBJ1-4	CASSFRGGEKLFF
NA	TRBV20-1	TRBJ2-7	CSASAGTPTAEWYF
NA	TRBV6-2/TRBV6-3	TRBJ1-5	CASSYFGAADQPQHF
NA	TRBV20-1	TRBJ1-2	CSASGGRDYGYTF
TRBD1	TRBV20-1	TRBJ2-2	CSATRQGPAGELFF
NA	TRBV27	TRBJ2-7	CASGTGEQYF
NA	TRBV7-9	TRBJ2-1	CASSLGQRPHNEQFF
NA	TRBV12-3/TRBV12-4	TRBJ1-2	CASSLAQANGYTF
NA	TRBV18	TRBJ2-6	CASSQQGSGAGANVLTF
NA	TRBV7-2	TRBJ1-2	CASSRRGRPDYGYTF
NA	TRBV20-1	TRBJ2-2	CSAPQARANTGELFF
NA	TRBV15	TRBJ1-2	CATSRDVRGMQGYTF
NA	TRBV7-8	TRBJ1-6	CASSLEDYAGFRSYNSPLHF
NA	TRBV7-2	TRBJ2-3	CASSLRRGPSTDTQYF
NA	TRBV7-6	TRBJ2-5	CASSPLPRVQETQYF
NA	TRBV27	TRBJ1-5	CASSYQINQPQHF
NA	TRBV4-1	TRBJ2-6	CASKGYGANVLTF
NA	TRBV7-8	TRBJ1-2	CASSLDSFGYTF
TRBD1	TRBV6-1	TRBJ1-4	CASSEGRGAQGKLFF
NA	TRBV24-1	TRBJ2-2	CATSEVYTGELFF
NA	TRBV20-1	TRBJ2-5	CSATPLPGRMGQETQYF
TRBD2	TRBV12-3/TRBV12-4	TRBJ2-7	CASSGRAQQYEQYF
NA	TRBV19	TRBJ2-5	CASSDASQETQYF
NA	TRBV29-1	TRBJ1-2	CSVEVRDRVLGGYGYTF